Listed below are T cell receptor beta chains from one sample, sequenced in a study of T cell responses to AZD1222 COVID-19 vaccine. Here immunoSEQ multiplex PCR was the method, and the copy in TCRdb shows in-frame clones only, minus some. This table holds under 110,000 clones, approximately 89% found once. The sample was peripheral blood, taken 28 days after the second AZD1222 dose. All receptors derive from an adult who received the AZD1222 COVID-19 vaccine. Both conserved end residues are part of each CDR3. Fields, in order: V gene, clone size, J gene, D gene, CDR3 DNA, CDR3 protein. A D gene is named only where the DNA matches it firmly. Clone sizes are given selectively: once, few, many, or a class where the clone is expanded.

>TRBV19|once|TRBJ1-2|-
TGTGCCAGTAGTAAACAGTACTATGGCTACACCTTC
CASSKQYYGYTF
>TRBV30|-|TRBJ2-3|-
TGTGCCTGGAGCACTCAGGCCCTTGCGACAGATACGCAGTATTTT
CAWSTQALATDTQYF
>TRBV4-1|-|TRBJ1-6|TRBD1
TGCGCCAGCAGCCAAGTATGGGGACAGAATAATTCACCCCTCCACTTT
CASSQVWGQNNSPLHF
>TRBV2|-|TRBJ2-3|-
TGTGCCAGCAGTGTTACAGATACGCAGTATTTT
CASSVTDTQYF
>TRBV20-1|once|TRBJ1-2|TRBD1
TGCAGTGCAGGGACAGATGGCTACACCTTC
CSAGTDGYTF
>TRBV5-1|-|TRBJ2-1|-
TGCGCCAGCAGCTTGAACTATGAGCAGTTCTTC
CASSLNYEQFF
>TRBV28|-|TRBJ2-1|-
TGTGCCAGCACGAGGGCAGGGACCTACAATGAGCAGTTCTTC
CASTRAGTYNEQFF
>TRBV3-1/TRBV3-2|-|TRBJ2-1|TRBD2
TGTGCCAGCAGCCCCGGGACTAACTCCTACAATGAGCAGTTCTTC
CASSPGTNSYNEQFF
>TRBV24-1|-|TRBJ2-7|-
TGTGCCACCAGTGATTTGAGGCAGTTTAGCTCCTACGAGCAGTACTTC
CATSDLRQFSSYEQYF
>TRBV27|once|TRBJ2-5|-
TGTGCCAGCAGTGGACGTTGGCAAGAGACCCAGTACTTC
CASSGRWQETQYF
>TRBV9|-|TRBJ2-1|-
TGTGCCAGCAGCGTACAGGGATACTCCTACAATGAGCAGTTCTTC
CASSVQGYSYNEQFF
>TRBV30|-|TRBJ1-2|TRBD1
TGTGCCTGGAGCATACAGGGGGCGTATGGCTACACCTTC
CAWSIQGAYGYTF
>TRBV27|-|TRBJ2-3|TRBD2
TGTGCCAGCAGTTTTCTTAGAGCGGGGCTTTCAGATACGCAGTATTTT
CASSFLRAGLSDTQYF
>TRBV18|-|TRBJ1-1|-
TGTGCCAGCTGCCACAGGGCCATGAACACTGAAGCTTTCTTT
CASCHRAMNTEAFF
>TRBV5-5|-|TRBJ2-3|-
TGTGCCAGCAGCCCGGAGGGCACAGATACGCAGTATTTT
CASSPEGTDTQYF
>TRBV5-1|-|TRBJ2-3|TRBD1
TGCGCCAGCAGCTCCCCCCCTGGTCGGACAGGGTCGACAGATACGCAGTATTTT
CASSSPPGRTGSTDTQYF
>TRBV12-3/TRBV12-4|-|TRBJ1-3|-
TGTGCCAGCAGTGTTGGACAAACAAACACCATATATTTT
CASSVGQTNTIYF
>TRBV5-8|-|TRBJ2-7|-
TGTGCCAGCAGCAACAGGGTTGCCTACGAGCAGTACTTC
CASSNRVAYEQYF
>TRBV24-1|-|TRBJ1-2|-
TGTGCCACCAGTGATTTCGGCGGGGGAGACTCTAACTATGGCTACACCTTC
CATSDFGGGDSNYGYTF
>TRBV19|-|TRBJ2-1|TRBD1
TGTGCCAGTAGTAATGCACGACAGGGAAACAATGAGCAGTTCTTC
CASSNARQGNNEQFF
>TRBV5-4|-|TRBJ1-6|-
TGTGCCAGCAGCCCTGGGAGCTCCTATAATTCACCCCTCCACTTT
CASSPGSSYNSPLHF
>TRBV5-1|-|TRBJ2-5|TRBD2
TGCGCCAGCACACTAGCGGGACCACAAGAGACCCAGTACTTC
CASTLAGPQETQYF
>TRBV7-2|-|TRBJ1-6|TRBD1
TGTGCCAGCAGCGTCGGGACAGGGGGCAATTTGGGTTCACCCCTCCACTTT
CASSVGTGGNLGSPLHF
>TRBV30|-|TRBJ2-7|TRBD1
TGTGCCTGGAGTAGGGACAGCTCCTACGAGCAGTACTTC
CAWSRDSSYEQYF